The 8 T cell receptor beta chains listed next were all sequenced from one sample in a study of blood T cell repertoires in COVID-19. Only in-frame clones appear in the TCRdb table, and some are missing; sequencing was by immunoSEQ multiplex PCR. The sample shows around 250,000 clones, over 80% of them seen only once. Sequenced material: peripheral blood. The receptors derive from a man aged 25 to 40 who had recovered from COVID-19.

The genes are TRBV7-6 and TRBJ2-6; D unresolved. V was trimmed by 0 bases and J by 2 bases, leaving 8 bases between them. CDR3 length equals 16 residues. Germline lookup yields CDR1 SGHVS and CDR2 FNYEAQ. The CDR3 region is CASSLARQAGANVLTF. In nucleotides, the CDR3 is TGTGCCAGCAGCTTAGCGCGCCAGGCTGGGGCCAACGTCCTGACTTTC. Supplemented by reference TRBV7-6 and TRBJ2-6, the full variable domain reads GAGVSQSPRYKVTKRGQDVALRCDPISGHVSLYWYRQALGQGPEFLTYFNYEAQQDKSGLPNDRFSAERPEGSISTLTIQRTEQRDSAMYRCASSLARQAGANVLTFGAGSRLTVL.

This chain connects TRBV3-1 (or the pseudogene TRBV3-2) to TRBJ1-1; no firm D call. CDR3 length equals 16 residues. CDR1 LGHDT and CDR2 YNNKEL come from the germline V gene (reference sequence). Trimming removed 7 bases at V and 2 bases at J, with 20 bases between. DNA for the CDR3: TGTGCCAGCACCGAAGCGAAAGGTTTAGGAAACACTGAAGCTTTCTTT. Translated, it gives CASTEAKGLGNTEAFF.

J is TRBJ2-7 and V is TRBV6-2 or TRBV6-3; weak D call: TRBD2 (5 bases). The J call may not be correct, given that the DNA end is closer to TRBJ2-5. From germline, CDR1 is MNHEY and CDR2 SVGEGT. There are 11 residues in the CDR3. The CDR3, as DNA: TGTGCCAGCAGCGAACGGGGGACCCAGTACTTC. It codes for CASSERGTQYF.

This clone was detected only once. The V call is TRBV7-3, the J call TRBJ2-2; perhaps TRBD1 as D (6 bases). Deletions cut 5 bases from V and 5 bases from J, with 9 bases between. This CDR3 region has 13 residues. The germline CDR1 and CDR2 sequences are SGHTA and FQGTGA. The CDR3 coding sequence is TGTGCCAGCAGCCTCAGGGGAACCGGGGAGCTGTTTTTT. Translating gives CASSLRGTGELFF.

The genes are TRBV19 and TRBJ2-3; 10 bases are shared with TRBD2. Germline loops: CDR1 LNHDA, CDR2 SQIVND (reference sequence). Losses at the gene ends were 1 base for V and 4 bases for J; bases not matched to a gene: 5. The CDR3 extends over 16 amino acids. CDR3 loop: CASSIVPGTSADTQYF. The CDR3 nucleotides are TGTGCCAGTAGTATAGTCCCCGGGACTAGCGCAGATACGCAGTATTTT.

V usage is TRBV9 and J usage is TRBJ2-3; D is possibly TRBD1 (6 bases). Germline V gene sequence: CDR1 SGDLS, CDR2 YYNGEE. V dropped 4 bases and J dropped 2 bases, with 14 bases sitting between them. CDR3 size: 15 residues. The CDR3 here is CASSLRTALTDTQYF. CDR3 in DNA: TGTGCCAGCAGCCTCCGGACAGCCCTCACAGATACGCAGTATTTT.

The chain employs TRBV7-9 and TRBJ1-1; perhaps TRBD1 as D (5 bases). The V end lost 0 bases, the J end lost 8 bases, and 10 bases lay between the germline ends. The CDR3 length is 13 residues. CDR1 and CDR2 (germline): SEHNR, FQNEAQ (reference sequence). The CDR3 DNA reads as TGTGCCAGCAGCTTAGCCGCAGGGAAAGAAGCTTTCTTT. This codes for CASSLAAGKEAFF.

CDR3 region: CASNQGNTGELFF. The CDR3 coding sequence is TGCGCCAGCAATCAGGGGAACACCGGGGAGCTGTTTTTT. V gene TRBV5-1 combines with J gene TRBJ2-2; the D gene is possibly TRBD1 (5 bases). This CDR3 comprises 13 residues. V lost 6 bases and J lost 1, with 7 bases in between. From germline, CDR1 is SGHRS and CDR2 YFSETQ.